These 8 T cell receptor beta chains were all obtained from the same sample, sequenced in a study of molecular identifiers for immune sequencing clone quantification (dated by TCRdb to the late 2010s). The receptor library was made with PCR. TCRdb names Illumina HiSeq 4000 as the instrument used. TCRdb took the public reads, trimmed them with fastp at Q25, ran MiXCR for clone calling and kept in-frame beta chains. Each CDR3 protein gets just one entry, which takes the most common genes and DNA from the rows behind it. The sample has 75,000 to 100,000 distinct CDR3 sequences on record, around a fifth of them singletons. About 0.85% of the sample is held by the ten biggest clonotypes. Sequencing was carried out using naive CD8+ T cells from blood, with Jurkat cell RNA spiked in. The cell subset or site label, read with the paper, signifies: FACS-sorted CD8+CD4-CCR7+CD45RA+ naive T cells. These receptors originate from a human donor in good health. Some libraries in this study had Jurkat cell RNA spiked in.

This clonotype came up many times. The J gene is TRBJ2-7, the V gene TRBV18; 11 bases line up with TRBD1. The CDR3 is made up of 17 amino acids. In germline, CDR1 is KGHSH, CDR2 LQKENI. V dropped 5 bases and J dropped 5; count of bases not matched to a gene: 14. The DNA of the CDR3 is TGTGCCAGCTCATTGGACAGGGGGCGCGGAGGGAGGGACGAGCAGTACTTC. Amino acid sequence: CASSLDRGRGGRDEQYF.

This chain joins TRBV29-1 and TRBJ2-7; perhaps TRBD1 as D (6 bases). The CDR3 is made up of 11 amino acids. Per germline, CDR1 SQVTM and CDR2 ANQGSEA. The chain's CDR3 is CSARDTYEQYF. DNA for the CDR3: TGCAGTGCTAGGGACACCTACGAGCAGTACTTC.

This clonotype turned up a few times. The chain recombines TRBV4-1 with TRBJ2-7; D might be TRBD2 (5 bases). Looked up from germline, CDR1 is MGHRA and CDR2 is YSYEKL. The ends were cut back, 8 bases at V and 4 bases at J, with 18 bases in the middle. The CDR3 consists of 14 residues. For the CDR3, the DNA is TGCGCCAGCGGCATTAGCGCTGGAACATACGAGCAGTACTTC. Translated, it gives CASGISAGTYEQYF.

This clonotype was counted many times. The chain uses TRBV5-6 and TRBJ1-2, with D maybe TRBD1 (6 bases). Germline V gives CDR1 SGHDT, CDR2 YYEEEE. This CDR3 has 12 amino acids. V lost 1 base and J 8 bases, leaving 9 bases between the germline ends. The CDR3 DNA reads as TGTGCCAGCAGCTTGTGGGACACAGGCTACACCTTC. The encoded protein is CASSLWDTGYTF. The variable domain in full, with the rest retrieved from reference TRBV5-6 and TRBJ1-2, is DAGVTQSPTHLIKTRGQQVTLRCSPKSGHDTVSWYQQALGQGPQFIFQYYEEEERQRGNFPDRFSGHQFPNYSSELNVNALLLGDSALYLCASSLWDTGYTFGSGTRLTVV.

This clonotype was counted many times. This sequence joins TRBV27 and TRBJ2-3, with D perhaps TRBD1 (5 bases). The CDR3 has 16 residues. The V and J ends lost 5 bases and 0 bases respectively, with 15 bases between them. From germline, CDR1 is MNHEY and CDR2 SMNVEV (reference sequence). The CDR3 DNA follows: TGTGCCAGCAGTGGCATTGGACAACCTAGCACAGATACGCAGTATTTT. It yields the protein CASSGIGQPSTDTQYF.

The chain is built from TRBV4-1 and TRBJ2-7; 10 nucleotides align to TRBD2. The J segment lost 0 bases and the V segment lost 5 bases, leaving 1 base of the junction unmatched. CDR1 and CDR2 (germline): MGHRA, YSYEKL. This CDR3 comprises 14 residues. The CDR3 loop is CASSRTSGSYEQYF. CDR3 nucleotide sequence: TGCGCCAGCAGCAGGACTAGCGGCTCCTACGAGCAGTACTTC.

This clonotype was counted only a few times. A read error is possible here, since a much larger clone lies one base away. J is TRBJ1-4 and V is TRBV14, with D possibly being TRBD1 (5 bases). From germline, CDR1 is SGHDN and CDR2 FVKESK. The CDR3 has 14 residues. The CDR3 sequence is CANSPGRTLSRLFF. CDR3 bases: TGTGCCAACAGCCCGGGACGGACCCTATCCAGACTGTTTTTT.

This clonotype turned up a few times. The chain combines TRBV7-9 with TRBJ2-5; possibly TRBD1 for D (5 bases). Germline V lookup: CDR1 SEHNR, CDR2 FQNEAQ (reference sequence). The CDR3 is made up of 13 amino acids. Trimming left V 1 base short and J 4 bases short, with 7 bases between. The DNA for the CDR3 is TGTGCCAGCAGCTTAGTAGGGGTAGAGACCCAGTACTTC. Translating it yields CASSLVGVETQYF.